This T cell receptor (beta chain) was identified during a study of Ad26.COV2.S vaccination and SARS-CoV-2 variants. Study context: Participants got Ad26.COV2.S intramuscularly, once or twice 56 days apart. Study findings and constraints: Spike-specific TCR breadth ran higher among vaccine recipients than placebo recipients.

Worth noting for this clone: Its specificity is not known.

Treatment: about 20 received Ad26.COV2.S at low or high dose, single or two shots; five or six received placebo; per-sample allocation not given. Samples were taken on day 63 after the first vaccine or placebo injection. An 18-55-year-old adult in Boston served as donor. Ad26.COV2.S expressed prefusion-stabilized spike from the original Wuhan strain. Assay used: immunoSEQ multiplex PCR; TCRdb lists only in-frame clones, some missing. Here the sample spans a few hundred thousand clones, 88% being singletons. Specimen: peripheral blood, collected in a trial of Ad26.COV2.S vaccine versus placebo. This clonotype was sampled from a person aged 18 to 59 who received the Ad26.COV2.S COVID-19 vaccine or a placebo.

The CDR3 loop is CASSPGTGGPYEQYF. The CDR3 bases are TGTGCCAGCAGCCCCGGGACAGGGGGGCCCTACGAGCAGTACTTC. V and J are TRBV5-4 and TRBJ2-7; 11 nucleotides line up with TRBD1. In germline, CDR1 is SGHNT, CDR2 YYREEE (reference sequence). With 4 bases clipped from V and 2 bases from J, the junction kept 5 bases outside the gene matches. The CDR3 has 15 residues. Filled out from reference TRBV5-4 and TRBJ2-7, the complete variable domain reads ETGVTQSPTHLIKTRGQQVTLRCSSQSGHNTVSWYQQALGQGPQFIFQYYREEENGRGNFPPRFSGLQFPNYSSELNVNALELDDSALYLCASSPGTGGPYEQYFGPGTRLTVT.